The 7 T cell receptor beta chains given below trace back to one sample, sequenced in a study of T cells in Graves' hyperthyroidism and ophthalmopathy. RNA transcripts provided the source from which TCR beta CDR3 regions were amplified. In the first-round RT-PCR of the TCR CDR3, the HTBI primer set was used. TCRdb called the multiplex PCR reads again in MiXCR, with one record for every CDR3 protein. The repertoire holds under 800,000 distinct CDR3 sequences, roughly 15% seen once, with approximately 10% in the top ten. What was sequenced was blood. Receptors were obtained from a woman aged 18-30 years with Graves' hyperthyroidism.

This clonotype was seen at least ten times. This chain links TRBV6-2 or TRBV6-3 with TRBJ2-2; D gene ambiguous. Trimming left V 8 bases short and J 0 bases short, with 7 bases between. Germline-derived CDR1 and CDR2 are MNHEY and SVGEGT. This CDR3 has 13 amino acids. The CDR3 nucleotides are TGTGCCAGCGTAAGGACGAACACCGGGGAGCTGTTTTTT. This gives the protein CASVRTNTGELFF.

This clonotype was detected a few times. The CDR3: CASSYSGGLAKNIQYF. CDR3 nucleotide sequence: TGTGCCAGCAGTTACTCGGGAGGGCTAGCCAAAAACATTCAGTACTTC. J is TRBJ2-4 and V is TRBV6-2 or TRBV6-3; TRBD2 matches 7 bases. The germline V gene encodes CDR1 MNHEY and CDR2 SVGEGT. The CDR3 is 16 residues long. J lost 0 bases, V lost 0 bases, and 2 bases had no gene match.

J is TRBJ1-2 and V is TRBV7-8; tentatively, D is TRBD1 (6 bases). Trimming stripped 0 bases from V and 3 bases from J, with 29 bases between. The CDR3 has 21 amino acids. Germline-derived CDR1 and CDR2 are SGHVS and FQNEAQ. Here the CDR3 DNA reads TGTGCCAGCAGCTTAGCTATCCCTTTAATCGGGGCAGGGGATTTGGACTATGGCTACACCTTC. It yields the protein CASSLAIPLIGAGDLDYGYTF.

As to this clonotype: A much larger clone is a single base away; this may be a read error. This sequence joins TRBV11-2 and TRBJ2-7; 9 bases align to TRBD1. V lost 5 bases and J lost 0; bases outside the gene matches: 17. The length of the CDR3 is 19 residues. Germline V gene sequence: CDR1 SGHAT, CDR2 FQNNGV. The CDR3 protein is CASSHPGQGGTPFSYEQYF. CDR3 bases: TGTGCCAGCAGCCACCCGGGACAGGGAGGTACCCCCTTCTCCTACGAGCAGTACTTC.

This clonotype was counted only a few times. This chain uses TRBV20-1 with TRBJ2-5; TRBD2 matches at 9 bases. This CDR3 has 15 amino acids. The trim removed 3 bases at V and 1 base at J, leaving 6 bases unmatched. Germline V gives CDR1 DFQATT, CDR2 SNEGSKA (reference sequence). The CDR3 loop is CSASGASGTQETQYF. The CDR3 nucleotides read TGCAGTGCTAGCGGCGCTAGCGGGACCCAAGAGACCCAGTACTTC.

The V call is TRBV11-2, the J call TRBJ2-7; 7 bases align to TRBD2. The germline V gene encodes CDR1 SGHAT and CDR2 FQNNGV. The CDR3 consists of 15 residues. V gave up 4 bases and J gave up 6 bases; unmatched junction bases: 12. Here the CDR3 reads CASSYLLAGVREQYF. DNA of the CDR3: TGTGCCAGCAGCTACCTACTGGCGGGAGTGCGCGAGCAGTACTTC.

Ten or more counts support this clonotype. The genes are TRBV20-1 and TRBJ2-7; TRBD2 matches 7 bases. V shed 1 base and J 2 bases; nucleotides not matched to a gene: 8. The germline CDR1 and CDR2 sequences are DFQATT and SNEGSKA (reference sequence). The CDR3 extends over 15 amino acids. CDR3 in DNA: TGCAGTGCTAGAGTCGGCCCAGGGACTACCTACGAGCAGTACTTC. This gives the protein CSARVGPGTTYEQYF.